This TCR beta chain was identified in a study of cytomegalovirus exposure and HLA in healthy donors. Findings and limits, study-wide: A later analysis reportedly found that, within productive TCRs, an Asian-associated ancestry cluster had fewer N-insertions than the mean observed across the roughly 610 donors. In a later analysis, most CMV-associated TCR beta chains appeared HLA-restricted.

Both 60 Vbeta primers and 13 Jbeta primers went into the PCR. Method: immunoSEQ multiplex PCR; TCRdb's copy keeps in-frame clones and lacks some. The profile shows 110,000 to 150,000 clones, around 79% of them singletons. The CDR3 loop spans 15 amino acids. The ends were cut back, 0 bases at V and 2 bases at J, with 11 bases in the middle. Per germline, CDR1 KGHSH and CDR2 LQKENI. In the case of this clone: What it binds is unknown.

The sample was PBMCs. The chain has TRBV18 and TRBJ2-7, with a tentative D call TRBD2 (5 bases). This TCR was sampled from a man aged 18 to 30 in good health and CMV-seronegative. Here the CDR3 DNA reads TGTGCCAGCTCACCACCGGGGAGAGGTCCCTACGAGCAGTACTTC. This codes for CASSPPGRGPYEQYF.